This T cell receptor (beta chain) was captured by sequencing in a study of cytomegalovirus exposure and HLA in healthy donors. The V gene lost 0 bases and the J gene lost 2 bases, with 13 bases spanning the gap. This CDR3 has 16 residues. Germline V CDR1 and CDR2: LGHNA, YNFKEQ. PCR involved 60 Vbeta and 13 Jbeta primers. Profiling relied on immunoSEQ multiplex PCR, and the TCRdb table lists in-frame clones only, not all of them. The sample lists roughly 98,000 clones, roughly 74% occurring once. Input material: PBMCs. The sequence derives from a woman between 65 and 79 years old in good health and CMV-seropositive. The rearrangement joins TRBV4-2 to TRBJ2-5; a possible D gene is TRBD1 (5 bases). In DNA, the CDR3 is TGTGCCAGCAGCCAAGAAGATAGGAGACAGCAAGAGACCCAGTACTTC. Translating it yields CASSQEDRRQQETQYF.